This T cell receptor (beta chain) comes out of a study of blood T cell repertoires in COVID-19. Study-level background: T cells, B-cell-depleted T cells, or PBMCs provided the cDNA or gDNA that served as material.

CDR3 length: 14 residues. Germline V gene data show CDR1 as SGHRS and CDR2 as YFSETQ. Trimming at V came to 0 bases and at J to 7 bases, leaving 6 bases not matched to a gene. Recovery among Cohort 3 donors was established by two negative PCRs, clearance, or symptom resolution. This clone was seen only once. Libraries were prepared by immunoSEQ multiplex PCR; TCRdb keeps only in-frame clonotypes and omits some of them. The sample yields 300,000 to 400,000 clones, roughly 89% seen once. Sequenced material: PBMCs or T cells enriched from blood (not recorded which). This TCR was sampled from a man aged 60 to 75 who had recovered from COVID-19. The J gene is TRBJ1-2, the V gene TRBV5-1; TRBD1 agrees at 7 bases. Written as DNA, the CDR3 is TGCGCCAGCAGCTTGGAAGGGGGCACATCTGGCTACACCTTC. Translated, it gives CASSLEGGTSGYTF. Based on the CDR3 plus reference TRBV5-1 and TRBJ1-2, the full variable domain is KAGVTQTPRYLIKTRGQQVTLSCSPISGHRSVSWYQQTPGQGLQFLFEYFSETQRNKGNFPGRFSGRQFSNSRSEMNVSTLELGDSALYLCASSLEGGTSGYTFGSGTRLTVV.